Below, one TCR beta chain is given with its context. Its matching antigen is unknown. This specimen belongs to a study of cytomegalovirus exposure and HLA in healthy donors. General study findings and limits: Across all donors, roughly uniform sequencing depth was an assumption of the presence/absence analyses.

CDR3 size: 14 residues. The V end was cut by 3 bases, the J end by 5 bases, with 14 bases between. Germline values: CDR1 SQVTM, CDR2 ANQGSEA. 60 Vbeta and 13 Jbeta primers were used in PCR. Sequenced by immunoSEQ multiplex PCR; TCRdb stores in-frame clones only, minus some. The repertoire holds approximately 160,000 clones, with 84% as singletons. The sample was PBMCs. The receptor's source is a boy aged 2-15 years in good health and CMV-seronegative. The J gene is TRBJ2-1, the V gene TRBV29-1; D possibly corresponds to TRBD2 (6 bases). The CDR3 DNA reads TGCAGCGTTGACTTATGGGGGGTCGACAATGAGCAGTTCTTC. Its translation is CSVDLWGVDNEQFF.